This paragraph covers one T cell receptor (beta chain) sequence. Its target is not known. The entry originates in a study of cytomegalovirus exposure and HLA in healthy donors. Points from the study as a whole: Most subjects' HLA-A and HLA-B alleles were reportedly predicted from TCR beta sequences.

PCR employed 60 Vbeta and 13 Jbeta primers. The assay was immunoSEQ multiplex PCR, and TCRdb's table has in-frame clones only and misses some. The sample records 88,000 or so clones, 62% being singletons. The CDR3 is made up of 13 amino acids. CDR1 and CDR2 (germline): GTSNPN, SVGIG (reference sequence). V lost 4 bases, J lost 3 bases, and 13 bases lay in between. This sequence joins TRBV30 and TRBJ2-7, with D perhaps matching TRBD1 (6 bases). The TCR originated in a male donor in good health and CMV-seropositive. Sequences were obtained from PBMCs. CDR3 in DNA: TGTGCCTGGACCCGGGACACACTCTACGAGCAGTACTTC. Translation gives CAWTRDTLYEQYF.